The sequence of this T cell receptor beta chain was determined in a study of T cells in localized non-small cell lung cancer. General study results and limits: When the top 100 tumor clones were examined, a median roughly 62 of them also appeared in the adjacent lung, which was paired and uninvolved. Uninvolved adjacent lung showed peak T cell clonality, exceeding tumor. Heterogeneity is still possible, as just one tumor region was sequenced. Elevated blood T cell density was associated with longer overall survival.

Remarks on this clone: Its antigen is unknown.

Sequencing was performed with immunoSEQ multiplex PCR; in TCRdb, only in-frame clones are kept and a portion is missing. The data contain fewer than 40,000 clones, around 73% of them singletons. From germline, CDR1 is SGHTA and CDR2 FQGTGA. This CDR3 is 13 amino acids long. With 3 bases removed from V and 1 base from J, the gap between germline ends came to 6 bases. The clonotype comes from a male donor older than 55 with stage II squamous cell lung carcinoma. The chain links TRBV7-3 to TRBJ1-1; D gene ambiguous. This sample comprised peripheral blood, obtained before any cancer treatment. DNA for the CDR3: TGTGCCAGCAGCTTTGATTCGAACACTGAAGCTTTCTTT. Amino acids: CASSFDSNTEAFF.